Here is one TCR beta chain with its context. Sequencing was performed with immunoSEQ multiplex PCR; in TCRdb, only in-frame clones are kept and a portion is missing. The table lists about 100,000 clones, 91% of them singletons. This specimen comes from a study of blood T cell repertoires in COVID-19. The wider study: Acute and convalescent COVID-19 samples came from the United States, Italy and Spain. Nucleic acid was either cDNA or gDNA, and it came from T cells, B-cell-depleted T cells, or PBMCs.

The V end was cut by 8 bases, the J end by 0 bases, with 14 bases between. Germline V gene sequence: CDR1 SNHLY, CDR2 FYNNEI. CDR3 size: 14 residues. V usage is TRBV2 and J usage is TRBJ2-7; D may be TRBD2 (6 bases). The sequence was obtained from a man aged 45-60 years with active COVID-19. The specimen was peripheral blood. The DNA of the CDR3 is TGTGCCAGCGGCCGGGACTCCCGCTCCTACGAGCAGTACGTC. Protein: CASGRDSRSYEQYV.